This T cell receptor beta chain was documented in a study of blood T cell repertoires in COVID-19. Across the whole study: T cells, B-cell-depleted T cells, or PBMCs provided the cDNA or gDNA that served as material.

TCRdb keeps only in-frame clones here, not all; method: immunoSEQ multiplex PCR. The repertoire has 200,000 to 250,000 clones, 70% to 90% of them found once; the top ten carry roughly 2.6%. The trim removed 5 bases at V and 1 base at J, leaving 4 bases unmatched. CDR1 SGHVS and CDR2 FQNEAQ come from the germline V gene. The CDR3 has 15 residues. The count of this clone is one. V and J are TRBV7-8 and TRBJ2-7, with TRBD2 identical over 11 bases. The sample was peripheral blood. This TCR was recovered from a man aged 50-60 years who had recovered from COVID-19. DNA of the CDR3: TGTGCCAGCAGCAGACTAGCGGGAAGGTCCTACGAGCAGTACTTC. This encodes CASSRLAGRSYEQYF.